Reported below is one TCR beta chain. Its antigen is undetermined. This specimen comes from a study of identical twins. This CDR3 region has 14 residues. In germline, CDR1 is MNHEY, CDR2 SVGAGI. Between the trimmed V and J ends, which lost 4 bases and 7 bases, there was a span of 14 bases. Unique molecular identifiers were present on the cDNA, which also gained a universal primer site by template switching. TCRdb independently ran MiXCR on the 5' RACE reads; one entry per CDR3 protein. Among 500,000 or so distinct CDR3 sequences listed, around an eighth were seen once. Whole-study findings and limits: Invariant MAIT and iNKT cells are populations that could partly confound zero-insertion analyses.

These data also featured in a second study, about yellow fever vaccine responses in identical twins.

The sequenced sample was CD4+ T cells sorted from blood. This sequence was found in a young woman in good health. The chain employs TRBV6-5 and TRBJ2-1; D remains ambiguous. The CDR3 is CASSSTPDQNEQFF. CDR3 nucleotides: TGTGCCAGCAGTTCCACGCCAGACCAGAATGAGCAGTTCTTC.